Listed below are T cell receptor beta chains from one sample, sequenced in a study of cytomegalovirus exposure and HLA in healthy donors. Here immunoSEQ multiplex PCR was the method, and the copy in TCRdb shows in-frame clones only, minus some. Of 75,000 to 95,000 clones listed, roughly 71% are singletons. The sample comprised PBMCs. These TCRs come from a man over 45 in good health and CMV-seronegative. Each CDR3 is given with its conserved first and last residue. The D gene is left open where the match is weak. Some rows have no size entry. The others give once, few or many, or a class for an expanded clone.

TRBD2,-,TRBJ2-5,TRBV28,TGTGCCAGCAGTTTATCCGTAGCGGGGGGACAAGAGACCCAGTACTTC,CASSLSVAGGQETQYF
-,-,TRBJ2-1,TRBV7-3,TGTGCCAGCAGCCAAAATCTAGACGGGATCGAGCAGTTCTTC,CASSQNLDGIEQFF
-,-,TRBJ1-5,TRBV18,TGTGCCAGCTCACCAGGTACCGGTTCGGGGCAGCCCCAGCATTTT,CASSPGTGSGQPQHF
-,-,TRBJ2-1,TRBV28,TGTGCCAGCAGTTCCCGGAATGAGCAGTTCTTC,CASSSRNEQFF
-,once,TRBJ2-1,TRBV4-3,TGCGCCAGCAGCCAAGATAAAACGCGGCTGTTCTTC,CASSQDKTRLFF
-,-,TRBJ1-2,TRBV7-9,TGTGCCAGCAGCTTACGATCCTCGGGGTTAAACTATGGCTACACCTTC,CASSLRSSGLNYGYTF
TRBD2,-,TRBJ2-1,TRBV7-3,TGTGCCAGCAGCTCCCGAGTGGGACTAGCACCGGAGAGGGGCTCCTACAATGAGCAGTTCTTC,CASSSRVGLAPERGSYNEQFF
-,-,TRBJ1-5,TRBV13,TGTGCCAGCAGCCTCAGCCGGGGGGGGTATGAGCCCCAGCATTTT,CASSLSRGGYEPQHF
-,-,TRBJ1-2,TRBV6-5,TGTGCCAGCAGTCAAGACATGAATGCCTATGGCTACACCTTC,CASSQDMNAYGYTF
-,-,TRBJ1-5,TRBV7-8,TGTGCCAGCAGCTTAATCGCTGTGTTTGGGGGCGGAAGCAATCAGCCCCAGCATTTT,CASSLIAVFGGGSNQPQHF
TRBD1,-,TRBJ2-2,TRBV11-3,TGTGCCAGCAGCTTAGGGGACAGGAACACCGGGGAGCTGTTTTTT,CASSLGDRNTGELFF
-,-,TRBJ1-5,TRBV30,TGTGCCTGGAGTGTTCTCCCAGAACAGCCCCAGCATTTT,CAWSVLPEQPQHF
-,-,TRBJ1-2,TRBV5-1,TGCGCCAGCAGCTTGAATGGACACAACTATGGCTACACCTTC,CASSLNGHNYGYTF
-,few,TRBJ1-2,TRBV29-1,TGCAGCGCCCAGGACAGTCCGTCAGGGGGCTACACCTTC,CSAQDSPSGGYTF
TRBD1,-,TRBJ2-1,TRBV11-3,TGTGCCAGCAGCTCCTACCGGGGACAGGTTTACAATGAGCAGTTCTTC,CASSSYRGQVYNEQFF
-,-,TRBJ2-6,TRBV7-8,TGTGCCAGCTCAAGGGGATCCGGGGCCAACGTCCTGACTTTC,CASSRGSGANVLTF
-,-,TRBJ1-1,TRBV2,TGTGCCAGCAGCGACGCAGGGAACACTGAAGCTTTCTTT,CASSDAGNTEAFF
-,-,TRBJ2-7,TRBV4-2,TGTGCCAGCAGCCAAGATATAGCTTGGTCCTACGAGCAGTACTTC,CASSQDIAWSYEQYF
TRBD1,-,TRBJ1-2,TRBV19,TGTGCCAGTACCCCCCAGGGGGGCGCAATGGACTATGGCTACACCTTC,CASTPQGGAMDYGYTF
-,-,TRBJ2-2,TRBV7-6,TGTGCCAGCAGCGCGAACAGGGGGGGCACCGGGGAGCTGTTTTTT,CASSANRGGTGELFF
TRBD2,-,TRBJ2-3,TRBV5-6,TGTGCCAGCAGCACCTCGGGACTAGCGGTCACAGATACGCAGTATTTT,CASSTSGLAVTDTQYF
TRBD1,-,TRBJ2-3,TRBV12-5,TGTGCTAGTGGTTTGGGTCAGGGGGATATGGATACGCAGTATTTT,CASGLGQGDMDTQYF
TRBD2,-,TRBJ2-1,TRBV5-4,TGTGCCAGCAGTTCCGGGACTAGCGGGAGGAATGAGCAGTTCTTC,CASSSGTSGRNEQFF
-,-,TRBJ1-5,TRBV6-5,TGTGCCAGCAGTTACTTCGGGGGTCAGCCCCAGCATTTT,CASSYFGGQPQHF
TRBD1,-,TRBJ2-7,TRBV28,TGTGCCAGCAGTTTGGCGGGGACAGGGGGCTACGAGCAGTACTTC,CASSLAGTGGYEQYF
-,-,TRBJ2-1,TRBV4-3,TGCGCCAGCAGCCAAGATACGAGGGGGGGCTTTTGGGTGCAGTTCTTC,CASSQDTRGGFWVQFF
TRBD2,once,TRBJ2-3,TRBV29-1,TGCAGCGTAACTAGGGGACTAAGCACAGATACGCAGTATTTT,CSVTRGLSTDTQYF
TRBD1,few,TRBJ2-7,TRBV28,TGTGCCAGCAGTTTGGGGACAGGGGGCTACGTTGAGCAGTACTTC,CASSLGTGGYVEQYF
TRBD1,-,TRBJ2-7,TRBV7-4,TGTGCCAGCGTCCCCGGCCCCAGGGGGAAAGCCTACGAGCAGTACTTC,CASVPGPRGKAYEQYF
-,-,TRBJ2-5,TRBV5-1,TGCGCCAGCAGCTCGACAGGGAGGGAGACCCAGTACTTC,CASSSTGRETQYF
TRBD1,-,TRBJ2-5,TRBV4-3,TGCGCCAGCAGCCAAGTAATGACCGGGACAGGGAGGCCAGAGACCCAGTACTTC,CASSQVMTGTGRPETQYF
-,once,TRBJ2-5,TRBV11-3,TGTGCCAGCAGCTTAAGGAGGGGGCTCGATGAGACCCAGTACTTC,CASSLRRGLDETQYF
TRBD2,-,TRBJ2-1,TRBV7-3,TGTGCCAGCAGCTACAGCGGGGGGGACAATGAGCAGTTCTTC,CASSYSGGDNEQFF
-,-,TRBJ2-4,TRBV5-4,TGTGCCAGCAGCTCCCAAAGGAGTAGGGGGAACATTCAGTACTTC,CASSSQRSRGNIQYF
-,-,TRBJ1-4,TRBV7-9,TGTGGCACCAGCCCGTCCCGGGGTTTTGCGACTAATGAAAAACTGTTTTTT,CGTSPSRGFATNEKLFF
TRBD1,-,TRBJ2-2,TRBV5-4,TGTGCCAGCAGCCGACAGGGCGGCCCCGGGGAGCTGTTTTTT,CASSRQGGPGELFF
TRBD1,-,TRBJ2-1,TRBV5-6,TGTGCCAGCAGCTTGGCTCGCGACAGGGGGTACAATGAGCAGTTCTTC,CASSLARDRGYNEQFF
-,-,TRBJ2-1,TRBV7-3,TGTGCCAGCAGCCCAGCAGGCTCCACCTCCTACAATGAGCAGTTCTTC,CASSPAGSTSYNEQFF
-,-,TRBJ2-7,TRBV4-2,TGTGCCAGCAGTCGCGACCTAACTAGAAAAGCCTACGAGCAGTACTTC,CASSRDLTRKAYEQYF
TRBD1,-,TRBJ1-2,TRBV29-1,TGCAGCGTTGACGACAGGGTTTATTATGGCTACACCTTC,CSVDDRVYYGYTF
TRBD1,-,TRBJ2-7,TRBV5-1,TGCGCCAGCAATGATGTAGGGACAGGGGGCGCATCCTACGAGCAGTACTTC,CASNDVGTGGASYEQYF
TRBD2,-,TRBJ2-1,TRBV5-5,TGTGCCAGCAGCTTGGAGGGACTAGCGTCCCTGGGAAATGAGCAGTTCTTC,CASSLEGLASLGNEQFF
TRBD1,-,TRBJ1-6,TRBV19,TGTGCCACGCAACCGGGACAGGGAGTTTCACCCCTCCACTTT,CATQPGQGVSPLHF
-,-,TRBJ1-2,TRBV7-2,TGTGCCAGCAGCTTAGTTGGGGGCCTGAGGGGCTACACCTTC,CASSLVGGLRGYTF
TRBD2,-,TRBJ2-2,TRBV27,TGTGCCAGCAGTGCCCGACTAGCGGGAGATTTCGGGGAGCTGTTTTTT,CASSARLAGDFGELFF
-,-,TRBJ2-1,TRBV7-6,TGTGCCAGCAGCATGACTAGTTCCAATGAGCAGTTCTTC,CASSMTSSNEQFF
-,-,TRBJ2-3,TRBV5-4,TGTGCCAGCAGCTTGGTGAGGACAGAGACAGATACGCAGTATTTT,CASSLVRTETDTQYF
TRBD1,-,TRBJ1-1,TRBV6-6,TGTGCCAGCAGTTACATACAGGGGGCTAGGAACACTGAAGCTTTCTTT,CASSYIQGARNTEAFF
-,few,TRBJ1-1,TRBV5-5,TGTGCCAGCAGCACCCGCGAGGGCCTTGGAACTGAAGCTTTCTTT,CASSTREGLGTEAFF
TRBD1,-,TRBJ1-5,TRBV19,TGTGCCAGTACCCCCGGACAGGGGAGCAATCAGCCCCAGCATTTT,CASTPGQGSNQPQHF
-,-,TRBJ2-3,TRBV9,TGTGCCAGCAGCGCGAGGTCCCTCAGGGAAGATACGCAGTATTTT,CASSARSLREDTQYF
TRBD1,once,TRBJ1-1,TRBV11-3,TGTGCCAGCAGCTTAGGGACAGGCCTTGCCACTGAAGCTTTCTTT,CASSLGTGLATEAFF
-,-,TRBJ1-4,TRBV15,TGTGCCACCAGCAGAGTTGGGGGAGGGGAAAAACTGTTTTTT,CATSRVGGGEKLFF
TRBD1,-,TRBJ1-6,TRBV6-5,TGTGCCAGCAGTTACTGGGACAGGGATTCACCCCTCCACTTT,CASSYWDRDSPLHF
-,-,TRBJ2-1,TRBV29-1,TGCAGCGTTGACAGGGTCTACAATGAGCAGTTCTTC,CSVDRVYNEQFF